This passage covers 6 T cell receptor beta chains from one sample sequenced in a study of T cell responses to AZD1222 COVID-19 vaccine. Profiled with immunoSEQ multiplex PCR; TCRdb holds only in-frame clones, not every one. This sample yields about 98,000 clones, of which around 86% are seen a single time; 4% to 6% belongs to the top ten. Sequences were derived from peripheral blood, sampled on day 0 of AZD1222 vaccination. These TCRs come from an adult in good health.

This clone came up once. The chain uses TRBV7-2 and TRBJ1-1, with 8 positions matching TRBD1. CDR1 SGHTA and CDR2 FQGNSA come from the germline V gene. The V gene end was trimmed by 6 bases and the J gene end by 7 bases; junction bases not matched to a gene: 16. CDR3 size: 16 residues. The CDR3 sequence: CASSHGQGRGGDEAFF. The CDR3 nucleotides read TGTGCCAGCAGTCACGGACAGGGTAGAGGTGGAGATGAAGCTTTCTTT.

This clone occurred a few times. The chain has TRBV20-1 and TRBJ1-5; D unclear. CDR1 and CDR2 (germline): DFQATT, SNEGSKA (reference sequence). CDR3 length: 18 residues. Trimming removed 3 bases from V and 0 bases from J, with 21 bases in between. CDR3 bases: TGCAGTGCTAGTGGGCCCCGGGGTACTTGGGATAGCAATCAGCCCCAGCATTTT. Residues: CSASGPRGTWDSNQPQHF.

This rearrangement joins TRBV14 to TRBJ2-1; 9 nucleotides line up with TRBD1. Trimming took 4 bases from V and 9 from J; bases not matched to a gene: 10. The CDR3 is 15 amino acids. Germline CDR1 and CDR2: SGHDN and FVKESK. CDR3 bases: TGTGCCAGCAGCCCTACAGGGGGCCCTTCCGTTGAGCAGTTCTTC. This sequence encodes CASSPTGGPSVEQFF. The full variable domain, its missing parts supplied by reference TRBV14 and TRBJ2-1, is EAGVTQFPSHSVIEKGQTVTLRCDPISGHDNLYWYRRVMGKEIKFLLHFVKESKQDESGMPNNRFLAERTGGTYSTLKVQPAELEDSGVYFCASSPTGGPSVEQFFGPGTRLTVL.

The chain combines TRBV7-8 with TRBJ1-2, with D tentatively TRBD1 (5 bases). Trimming cost V 2 bases and J 5 bases, with 12 bases left between them. The germline V gene has CDR1 SGHVS and CDR2 FQNEAQ. The CDR3 length is 14 residues. CDR3 loop: CASSLIRVGYGYTF. In DNA form, the CDR3 reads TGTGCCAGCAGCTTAATCAGGGTGGGATATGGCTACACCTTC.

The genes are TRBV18 and TRBJ1-1; D gene uncertain. The CDR3 runs 14 residues. Trimming took off 1 base at V and 1 base at J, with 7 bases between the two ends. Germline CDR1 reads KGHSH; CDR2 reads LQKENI. The DNA of the CDR3 is TGTGCCAGCTCACCACGGGTAGAGAACACTGAAGCTTTCTTT. Its translation: CASSPRVENTEAFF.

V and J are TRBV6-2 or TRBV6-3 and TRBJ2-7, with 7 positions matching TRBD1. Germline V gives CDR1 MNHEY, CDR2 SVGEGT. The CDR3 consists of 14 residues. J was trimmed by 2 bases and V by 6 bases; bases with no gene match: 7. The CDR3 DNA reads as TGTGCCAGCAGCCCCGGGACAGAAGCCTACGAGCAGTACTTC. The encoded protein is CASSPGTEAYEQYF.